Listed below are T cell receptor beta chains from one sample, sequenced in a study of T cells in Graves' hyperthyroidism and ophthalmopathy. A single record per CDR3 protein comes from TCRdb applying MiXCR to the multiplex PCR reads. The sample lists about 700,000 distinct CDR3 sequences; over 40% were seen once. The sample taken for sequencing was peripheral blood or thyroid tissue (not recorded which). The receptors derive from an adult man with Graves' disease, either hyperthyroidism or ophthalmopathy (not recorded which). The CDR3 runs from the conserved cysteine through the conserved F or W.

CASSFTDGLTGELFF TRBJ2-2 TRBV7-9 15
CSVVGFYEQYF TRBJ2-7 TRBV29-1 11
CASSLNLEANYGYTF TRBJ1-2 TRBV7-8 15
CSALTGAGNQPQHF TRBJ1-5 TRBV20-1 14
CASSMLAGVSGANVLTF TRBJ2-6 TRBV19 17
CASTRGQNTEASF TRBJ1-1 TRBV13 13
CASSGEGQTNEKLFF TRBJ1-4 TRBV9 15
CSAMGQYDRGDYGYTF TRBJ1-2 TRBV20-1 16
CSVDLAGVFQETQYF TRBJ2-5 TRBV29-1 15
CASSYTGTAFNYGYTF TRBJ1-2 TRBV7-2 16
CASSERGDTGVYTF TRBJ1-2 TRBV10-1 14
CASSLGPYNSPLHF TRBJ1-6 TRBV12-3/TRBV12-4 14
CASSLAAGTAYNSPLHF TRBJ1-6 TRBV7-6 17
CATSREAESNQPQHF TRBJ1-5 TRBV15 15
CASSGSLAEPTYEQYF TRBJ2-7 TRBV10-1 16
CASSFGGSGSGNTIYF TRBJ1-3 TRBV7-9 16
CSAAEYEQYF TRBJ2-7 TRBV20-1 10
CASGPRTGYDYTF TRBJ1-2 TRBV12-5 13
CASSERREKLFF TRBJ1-4 TRBV6-1 12
CASTPDRGPQHF TRBJ1-5 TRBV5-3 12
CASSGGPLSQETQYF TRBJ2-5 TRBV2 15
CASSEVGFNYGYNSPLHF TRBJ1-6 TRBV2 18
CASSLGQGANYGYTF TRBJ1-2 TRBV25-1 15
CATSRDLGNYYEQYF TRBJ2-7 TRBV15 15
CATGDTAGANVLTF TRBJ2-6 TRBV24-1 14
CASSYSSPGENTEAFF TRBJ1-1 TRBV7-9 16
CASSVEGRRSEAFF TRBJ1-1 TRBV9 14
CASSLGTGSRVDQPQHF TRBJ1-5 TRBV5-1 17
CASSVGPGYPFF TRBJ1-1 TRBV9 12
CASTTPRDRGDYEQYF TRBJ2-7 TRBV7-9 16
CAITGTGTAGGNTIYF TRBJ1-3 TRBV10-3 16
CSARLSGNTIYF TRBJ1-3 TRBV20-1 12
CSAVTGANLNTEAFF TRBJ1-1 TRBV29-1 15
CASSLGPTGYEQYF TRBJ2-7 TRBV7-8 14
CASSQAATNEKLFF TRBJ1-4 TRBV9 14
CASGQRATGELFF TRBJ2-2 TRBV2 13